Listed below are T cell receptor beta chains from one sample, sequenced in a study of blood T cells in healthy people across ages. TCRdb processed the 5' RACE reads anew with MiXCR; each CDR3 protein has one entry. Among about 1 million distinct CDR3 sequences listed, under 55% were seen once. Material for sequencing was blood. Receptor source: a woman aged 60-75 years in good health. The CDR3 runs from the conserved cysteine through the conserved F or W. D genes are given only for firm matches. Clone size is given for some rows only: seen once, a few or many times, or a class if the clone is expanded.

>TRBV29-1|TRBJ1-1|.|TRBD1
TGCAGCGTTGCGGTACAGGGGATGAACACTGAAGCTTTCTTT
CSVAVQGMNTEAFF
>TRBV20-1|TRBJ2-7|few|TRBD2
TGCAGTGCTAGAGATCTGACTAGCTCGGGAATCTACGAGCAGTACTTC
CSARDLTSSGIYEQYF
>TRBV4-2|TRBJ2-3|.|TRBD2
TGTGCCAGCAGCCAAGATCTAAGCGGGAGCCCCCACGGGGATACGCAGTATTTT
CASSQDLSGSPHGDTQYF
>TRBV7-2|TRBJ2-3|.|TRBD2
TGTGCCAGCAGCATCCAAGCGGGAGCGGGAGATACGCAGTATTTT
CASSIQAGAGDTQYF
>TRBV6-5|TRBJ2-5|.|.
TGTGCCAGCAGTTACCAGGGGTGGCAGTACTTC
CASSYQGWQYF
>TRBV20-1|TRBJ2-7|once|.
TGCAGTGCTTGCCCCCGGCAGGGGAATAGTCAAAAGTCTAGCTACGAGCAGTACTTC
CSACPRQGNSQKSSYEQYF
>TRBV20-1|TRBJ1-5|few|.
TGCAGTGCCCGGGGTGCCGCGAGCAATCAGCCCCAGCATTTT
CSARGAASNQPQHF
>TRBV3-1|TRBJ2-4|.|TRBD2
TGTGCCAGCAGCCCGGGACTAGCTGTAACCATTCAGTACTTC
CASSPGLAVTIQYF
>TRBV5-1|TRBJ1-6|.|TRBD1
TGCGCCAGCAGCTTTCGGGATCCCGGGACAGCACCTAATTCACCCCTCCACTTT
CASSFRDPGTAPNSPLHF
>TRBV28|TRBJ2-1|.|.
TGTGCCAGCAGTCCTAGGTCCGGGAGAAAAAAGGGGTTCTTC
CASSPRSGRKKGFF
>TRBV5-1|TRBJ1-1|.|TRBD1
TGCGCCAGCAGCTTGGAAGGGGACAGGGGGGGTGTCAGCACTGAAGCTTTCTTT
CASSLEGDRGGVSTEAFF
>TRBV6-5|TRBJ2-5|.|.
TGTGCCAGCAGTTACTTCCCGAGGCAAGAGACCCAGTACTTC
CASSYFPRQETQYF
>TRBV7-8|TRBJ1-1|.|.
TGTGCCAGCAGCCCAAGGGCCACAGGGTCGAACACTGAAGCTTTCTTT
CASSPRATGSNTEAFF
>TRBV12-3/TRBV12-4|TRBJ2-3|.|.
TGTGCCAGCAGTTTAGAAGGCAGGCCGGATACGCAGTATTTT
CASSLEGRPDTQYF
>TRBV5-1|TRBJ2-7|many|TRBD2
TGCGCCAGCAGCTTAGCGGGAGCGGCCGAGCAGTACTTC
CASSLAGAAEQYF
>TRBV12-3/TRBV12-4|TRBJ2-4|.|.
TGTGCCAGCAGCTACACCAGGGATGGGGAGCAGTACTTC
CASSYTRDGEQYF
>TRBV6-5|TRBJ2-5|.|.
TGTGCCAGCAGTTCTGTGGTTGAGCAGTACTTC
CASSSVVEQYF
>TRBV21-1|TRBJ2-3|.|.
TGTGCCAGCAGCAGGAGGACAGGGGGATTTGACACAGATACGCAGTATTTT
CASSRRTGGFDTDTQYF
>TRBV5-6|TRBJ1-2|.|.
TGTGCCAGCAGCTTGCACCAGGCCGGGGGCTACACCTTC
CASSLHQAGGYTF
>TRBV12-3/TRBV12-4|TRBJ2-1|.|.
TGTGCCAGCAGTTTGGTTAGCATTGAGCAGTTCTTC
CASSLVSIEQFF
>TRBV19|TRBJ2-1|.|TRBD2
TGTGCCAGTAGTCTCACTAGCGGGAGGGAGCAGTTCTTC
CASSLTSGREQFF
>TRBV2|TRBJ1-1|.|.
TGTGCCAGCAGCCAGCACCATACAGGGACGAACACTGAAGCTTTCTTT
CASSQHHTGTNTEAFF
>TRBV28|TRBJ2-7|.|.
TGTGCCAGCAGTGCCCAGGGCTCCGCTGACGAGCAGTACTTC
CASSAQGSADEQYF
>TRBV25-1|TRBJ2-7|.|.
TGTGCCAGCAGTGAACCTGGATACCTTGTCGAGCAGTACTTC
CASSEPGYLVEQYF
>TRBV6-1|TRBJ1-1|.|TRBD1
TGTGCCAGCAGTGCCCAAACAGGGGGGAACACTGAAGCTTTCTTT
CASSAQTGGNTEAFF
>TRBV10-3|TRBJ2-7|.|TRBD1
TGTGCCAGCAGTCAGGGACAGAGTTACTACGAGCAGTACTTC
CASSQGQSYYEQYF
>TRBV4-1|TRBJ1-4|.|.
TGCGCCAGCAGGCCCCCGGGGCGGAACCATGAAAAACTGTTTTTT
CASRPPGRNHEKLFF
>TRBV20-1|TRBJ2-3|.|TRBD2
TGCAGTGCTTTCCCTCTAGCGGCAGATACGCAGTATTTT
CSAFPLAADTQYF
>TRBV7-9|TRBJ1-2|few|.
TGTGCCAGCAGCTTAGTGGACACCTATGGCTACACCTTC
CASSLVDTYGYTF
>TRBV16|TRBJ2-7|.|.
TGTGCCAGCAGCCCAACGGCTTTGTTGGCCCACGAGCAGTACTTC
CASSPTALLAHEQYF
>TRBV5-6|TRBJ2-1|.|.
TGTGCCAGCACCAGGGGACGCGAGGGCCTTGATTACAATGAGCAGTTCTTC
CASTRGREGLDYNEQFF
>TRBV5-1|TRBJ1-2|.|.
TGCGCCAGCAGCTTGGCAAGGGATCGCTATGGCTACACCTTC
CASSLARDRYGYTF
>TRBV20-1|TRBJ1-1|.|.
TGCAGCGGTGTGTTTAACACTGAAGCTTTCTTT
CSGVFNTEAFF
>TRBV29-1|TRBJ1-2|.|.
TGCAGCGTTGCAACCAATTCGGACACTGAGGCAGGGGAGGGCTACACCTTC
CSVATNSDTEAGEGYTF
>TRBV28|TRBJ1-4|.|.
TGTGCCAGCAGTTTGCCCGGGACTTCTAATGAAAAACAGTTTTTT
CASSLPGTSNEKQFF
>TRBV6-2/TRBV6-3|TRBJ2-3|.|TRBD2
TGTGCCACACTAGCGGGGTCCACAGATACGCAGTATTTT
CATLAGSTDTQYF
>TRBV20-1|TRBJ2-2|.|.
TGCAGTGCTAGAGAGGGCGGACGGATGAACACCTGGGAGCTGTTTTTT
CSAREGGRMNTWELFF
>TRBV4-1|TRBJ2-1|.|.
TGCGCCAGCAGCGCCCCTTGGGGCACGGTAGAGGGTGAGCAGTTCTTC
CASSAPWGTVEGEQFF
>TRBV3-1|TRBJ2-7|.|TRBD1
TGTGCCAGCAGCCAAAGACCGGGACAGGGGGGCTACGAGCGGTACTTC
CASSQRPGQGGYERYF
>TRBV21-1|TRBJ2-7|.|.
TGTGCCAGCAGCAGAGAGACGCCCAGCTCCTACAATGAGCAGTACTTC
CASSRETPSSYNEQYF
>TRBV6-5|TRBJ1-2|.|.
TGTGCCAGCAGTTACTCGGGAAGAGGGGTTGGATATGGCTACACCTTC
CASSYSGRGVGYGYTF
>TRBV12-3/TRBV12-4|TRBJ2-7|.|TRBD2
TGTGCCAGCACCCTCAGCGGGAGCTCCTACAATGAGCAGTACTTC
CASTLSGSSYNEQYF
>TRBV6-6|TRBJ2-7|few|.
TGTGCCAGCCGGGGGGGACAGGGCGCTTACGAGCAGTACTTC
CASRGGQGAYEQYF
>TRBV6-6|TRBJ2-5|.|.
TGTGCCAGCAGTTACTCGATGCTGCAATTAAAAGAGACCCAGTACTTC
CASSYSMLQLKETQYF
>TRBV15|TRBJ2-3|few|.
TGTGCCACCAGCATATCCACAGATACGCAGTATTTT
CATSISTDTQYF
>TRBV20-1|TRBJ2-7|.|.
TGCAGTGCTAGAAGAAGAGGGAGCCTCACGGAGCAGTACTTC
CSARRRGSLTEQYF
>TRBV6-2/TRBV6-3|TRBJ2-7|.|.
TGTGCCAGCAGTGTAAGTGCAGGGCGAATTGTCGAGCAGTACTTC
CASSVSAGRIVEQYF
>TRBV5-1|TRBJ2-5|.|.
TGCGCCAGCACCCTGGCGCAGACGAGGGAGACCCAGTACTTC
CASTLAQTRETQYF